Sequencing of this TCR beta chain was carried out in a study of circulating tumor DNA in untreated peripheral T-cell lymphoma. Study-wide results and limits: In over 60% of patients, tumor-specific clonotypes were identified.

Comments on this clone: As yet, its antigen is unknown.

Tumor tissue was collected at baseline, before treatment began. Using immunoSEQ multiplex PCR, the repertoire was profiled, and TCRdb retains in-frame clones only, with some absent. The sample has approximately 8,900 clones, nearly 85% seen once. This CDR3 is built from 15 residues. Germline V gene data show CDR1 as LGHNT and CDR2 as FRNRAP. V lost 6 bases and J 4 bases, leaving 15 bases between the germline ends. The chain uses TRBV12-5 and TRBJ2-2, with D tentatively TRBD1 (6 bases). What was sequenced was tumor tissue. The clonotype originates from a human donor with peripheral T-cell lymphoma. For the CDR3, the DNA is TGTGCTAGTGGATTTGGGGGCGCGGGCACCGGGGAGCTGTTTTTT. It yields the protein CASGFGGAGTGELFF.